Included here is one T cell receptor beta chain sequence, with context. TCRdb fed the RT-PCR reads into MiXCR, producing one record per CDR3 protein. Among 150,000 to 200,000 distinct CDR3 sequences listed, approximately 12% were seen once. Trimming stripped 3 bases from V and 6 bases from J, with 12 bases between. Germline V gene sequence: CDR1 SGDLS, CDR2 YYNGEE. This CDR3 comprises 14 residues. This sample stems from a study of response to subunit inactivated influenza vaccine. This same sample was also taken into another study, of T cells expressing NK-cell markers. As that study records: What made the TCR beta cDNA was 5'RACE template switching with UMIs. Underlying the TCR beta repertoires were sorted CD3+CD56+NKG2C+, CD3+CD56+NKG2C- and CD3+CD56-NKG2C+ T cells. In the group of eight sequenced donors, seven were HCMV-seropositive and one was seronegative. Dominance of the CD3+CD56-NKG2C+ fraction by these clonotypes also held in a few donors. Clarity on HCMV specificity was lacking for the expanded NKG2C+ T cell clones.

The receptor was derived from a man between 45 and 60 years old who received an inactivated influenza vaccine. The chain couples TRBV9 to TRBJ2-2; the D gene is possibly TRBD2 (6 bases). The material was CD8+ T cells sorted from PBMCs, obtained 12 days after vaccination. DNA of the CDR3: TGTGCCAGCAGCGGATGGGGGGTGGCCGGGGAGCTGTTTTTT. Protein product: CASSGWGVAGELFF.